This TCR beta chain was retrieved from a study of T cell changes during pregnancy in multiple sclerosis. Assay used: immunoSEQ multiplex PCR; TCRdb lists only in-frame clones, some missing. The sample consists of tens of thousands of clones, 91% of them appearing once. The TCR comes from a female donor in good health, enrolled as a control in a pregnancy study. Here the sequenced sample was peripheral blood, taken in the third trimester of pregnancy.

In DNA form, the CDR3 reads TGTGCCAGCTCCGGGGGGCTCCAAGAGACCCAGTACTTC. Amino acids: CASSGGLQETQYF. The chain has TRBV7-2 and TRBJ2-5, with D tentatively TRBD2 (7 bases). The CDR3 is made up of 13 amino acids. The V gene lost 8 bases and the J gene lost 1 base, with 11 bases spanning the gap. Germline V CDR1 and CDR2: SGHTA, FQGNSA.